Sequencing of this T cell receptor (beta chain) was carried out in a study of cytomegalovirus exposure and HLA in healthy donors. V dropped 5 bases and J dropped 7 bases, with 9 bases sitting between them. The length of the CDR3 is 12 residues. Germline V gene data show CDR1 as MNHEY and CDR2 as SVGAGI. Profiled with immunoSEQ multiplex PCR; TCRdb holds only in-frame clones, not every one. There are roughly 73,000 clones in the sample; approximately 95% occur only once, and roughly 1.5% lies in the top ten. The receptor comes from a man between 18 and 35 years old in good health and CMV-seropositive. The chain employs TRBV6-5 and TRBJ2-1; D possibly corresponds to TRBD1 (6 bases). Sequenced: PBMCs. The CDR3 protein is CASSLRGNEQFF. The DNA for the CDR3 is TGTGCCAGCAGTCTCAGGGGTAATGAGCAGTTCTTC.